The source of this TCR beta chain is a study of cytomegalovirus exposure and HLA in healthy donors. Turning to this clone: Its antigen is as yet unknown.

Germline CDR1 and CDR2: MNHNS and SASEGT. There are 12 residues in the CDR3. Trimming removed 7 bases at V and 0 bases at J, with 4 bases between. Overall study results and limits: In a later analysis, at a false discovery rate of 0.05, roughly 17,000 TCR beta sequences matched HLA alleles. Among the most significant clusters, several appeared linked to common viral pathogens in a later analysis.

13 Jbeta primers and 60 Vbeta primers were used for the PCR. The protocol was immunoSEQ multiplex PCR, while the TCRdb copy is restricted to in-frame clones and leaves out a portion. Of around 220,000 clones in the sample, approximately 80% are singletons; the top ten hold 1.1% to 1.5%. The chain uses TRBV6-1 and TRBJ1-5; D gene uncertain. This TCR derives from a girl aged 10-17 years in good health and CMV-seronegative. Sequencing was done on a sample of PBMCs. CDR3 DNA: TGTGCCAGCACGTATAGCAATCAGCCCCAGCATTTT. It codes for CASTYSNQPQHF.